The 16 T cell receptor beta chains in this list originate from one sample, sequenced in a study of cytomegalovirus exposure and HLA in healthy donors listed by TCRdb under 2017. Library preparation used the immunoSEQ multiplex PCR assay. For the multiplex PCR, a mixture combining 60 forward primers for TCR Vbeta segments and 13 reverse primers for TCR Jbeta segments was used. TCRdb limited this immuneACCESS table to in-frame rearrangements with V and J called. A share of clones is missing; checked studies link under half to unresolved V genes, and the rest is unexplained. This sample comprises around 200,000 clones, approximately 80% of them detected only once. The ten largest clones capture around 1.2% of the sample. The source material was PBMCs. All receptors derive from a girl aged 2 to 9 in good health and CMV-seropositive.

Here the CDR3 DNA reads TGTGCCAGCAGTATCGGACAGGGAAGAAACACTGAAGCTTTCTTT. Translation gives CASSIGQGRNTEAFF. The V and J genes are TRBV6-1 and TRBJ1-1, with 8 bases matching TRBD1. The ends lost 5 bases at V and 2 bases at J; junction bases unmatched: 7. The germline V gene has CDR1 MNHNS and CDR2 SASEGT. The CDR3 is 15 residues long.

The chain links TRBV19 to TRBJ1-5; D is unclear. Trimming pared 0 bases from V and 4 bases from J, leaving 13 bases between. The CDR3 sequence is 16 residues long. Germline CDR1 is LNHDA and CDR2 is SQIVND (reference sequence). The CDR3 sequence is CASSIDFVLSNQPQHF. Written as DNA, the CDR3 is TGTGCCAGTAGTATAGATTTTGTCCTTTCTAATCAGCCCCAGCATTTT.

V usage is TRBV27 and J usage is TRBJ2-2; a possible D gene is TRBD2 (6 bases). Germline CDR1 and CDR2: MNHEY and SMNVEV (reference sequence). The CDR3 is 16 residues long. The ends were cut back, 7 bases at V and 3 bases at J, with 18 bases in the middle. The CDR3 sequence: CASKSGSFADTGELFF. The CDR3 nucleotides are TGTGCCAGCAAAAGCGGGTCCTTCGCAGACACCGGGGAGCTGTTTTTT.

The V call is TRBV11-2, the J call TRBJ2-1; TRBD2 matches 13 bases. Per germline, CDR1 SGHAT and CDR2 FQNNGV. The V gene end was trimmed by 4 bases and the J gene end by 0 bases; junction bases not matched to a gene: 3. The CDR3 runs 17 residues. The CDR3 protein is CASSWTSGGFSYNEQFF. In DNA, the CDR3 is TGTGCCAGCAGCTGGACTAGCGGGGGCTTCTCCTACAATGAGCAGTTCTTC.

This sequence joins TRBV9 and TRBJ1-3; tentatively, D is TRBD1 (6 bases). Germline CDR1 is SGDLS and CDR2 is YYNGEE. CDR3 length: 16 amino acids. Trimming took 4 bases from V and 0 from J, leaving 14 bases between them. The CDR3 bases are TGTGCCAGCAGCACTCAAGGACAGCTCTCTGGAAACACCATATATTTT. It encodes CASSTQGQLSGNTIYF.

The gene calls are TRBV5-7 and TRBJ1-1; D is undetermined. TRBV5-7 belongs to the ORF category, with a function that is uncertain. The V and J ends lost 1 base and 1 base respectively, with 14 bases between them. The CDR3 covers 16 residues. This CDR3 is CASSLWWRVSNTEAFF. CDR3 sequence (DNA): TGTGCCAGCAGCTTGTGGTGGAGAGTCTCGAACACTGAAGCTTTCTTT.

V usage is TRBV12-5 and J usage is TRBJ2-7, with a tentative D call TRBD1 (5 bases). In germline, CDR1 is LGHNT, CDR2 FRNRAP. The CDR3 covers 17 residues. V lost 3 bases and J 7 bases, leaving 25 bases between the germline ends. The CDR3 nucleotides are TGTGCTAGTGGTTTAGTGGTCGGGCGAGCAGGGATCGAGGAGCAGTACTTC. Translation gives CASGLVVGRAGIEEQYF.

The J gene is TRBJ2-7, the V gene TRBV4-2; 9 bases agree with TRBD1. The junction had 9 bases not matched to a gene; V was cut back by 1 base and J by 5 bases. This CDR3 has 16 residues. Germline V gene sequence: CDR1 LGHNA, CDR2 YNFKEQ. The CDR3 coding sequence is TGTGCCAGCAGCCAAGGCCGGGACAGGGTTCGGCACGAGCAGTACTTC. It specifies CASSQGRDRVRHEQYF.

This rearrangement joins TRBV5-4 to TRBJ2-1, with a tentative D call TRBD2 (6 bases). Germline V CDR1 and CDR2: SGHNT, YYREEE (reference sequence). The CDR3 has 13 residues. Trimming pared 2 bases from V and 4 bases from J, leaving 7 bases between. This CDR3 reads CASSFGGYNEQFF. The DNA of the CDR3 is TGTGCCAGCAGCTTTGGGGGGTACAATGAGCAGTTCTTC.

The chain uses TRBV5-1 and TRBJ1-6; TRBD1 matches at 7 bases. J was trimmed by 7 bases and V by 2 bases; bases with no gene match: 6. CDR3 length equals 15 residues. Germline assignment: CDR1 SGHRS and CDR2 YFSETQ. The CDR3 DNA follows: TGCGCCAGCAGCTTACAGGGGAGTGGCAATTCACCCCTCCACTTT. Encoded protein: CASSLQGSGNSPLHF. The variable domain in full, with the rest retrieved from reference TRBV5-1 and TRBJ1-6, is KAGVTQTPRYLIKTRGQQVTLSCSPISGHRSVSWYQQTPGQGLQFLFEYFSETQRNKGNFPGRFSGRQFSNSRSEMNVSTLELGDSALYLCASSLQGSGNSPLHFGNGTRLTVT.

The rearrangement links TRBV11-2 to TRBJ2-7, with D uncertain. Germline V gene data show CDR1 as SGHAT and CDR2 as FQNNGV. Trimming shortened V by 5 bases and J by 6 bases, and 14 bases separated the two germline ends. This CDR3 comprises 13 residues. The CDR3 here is CASSTAGSVEQYF. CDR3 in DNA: TGTGCCAGCAGCACCGCCGGGTCCGTCGAGCAGTACTTC.

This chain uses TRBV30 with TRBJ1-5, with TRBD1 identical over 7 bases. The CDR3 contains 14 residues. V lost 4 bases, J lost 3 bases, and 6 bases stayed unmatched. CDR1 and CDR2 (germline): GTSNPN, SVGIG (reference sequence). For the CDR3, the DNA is TGTGCCTGGACCCAGACAGGGAACAATCAGCCCCAGCATTTT. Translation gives CAWTQTGNNQPQHF.

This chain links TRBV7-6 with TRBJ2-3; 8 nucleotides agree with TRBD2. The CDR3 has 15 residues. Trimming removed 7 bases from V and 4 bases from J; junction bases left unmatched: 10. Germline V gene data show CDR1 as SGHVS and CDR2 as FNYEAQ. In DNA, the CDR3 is TGTGCCAGCACCCCCGGGGGGGGCCTCGCAGATACGCAGTATTTT. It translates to CASTPGGGLADTQYF. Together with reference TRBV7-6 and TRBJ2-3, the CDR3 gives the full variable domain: GAGVSQSPRYKVTKRGQDVALRCDPISGHVSLYWYRQALGQGPEFLTYFNYEAQQDKSGLPNDRFSAERPEGSISTLTIQRTEQRDSAMYRCASTPGGGLADTQYFGPGTRLTVL.

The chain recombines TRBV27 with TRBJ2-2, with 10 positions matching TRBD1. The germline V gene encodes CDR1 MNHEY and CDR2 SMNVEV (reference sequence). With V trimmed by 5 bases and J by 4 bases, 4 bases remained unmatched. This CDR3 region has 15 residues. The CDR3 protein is CASSRQGASTGELFF. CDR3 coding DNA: TGTGCCAGCAGTCGACAGGGGGCAAGCACCGGGGAGCTGTTTTTT.

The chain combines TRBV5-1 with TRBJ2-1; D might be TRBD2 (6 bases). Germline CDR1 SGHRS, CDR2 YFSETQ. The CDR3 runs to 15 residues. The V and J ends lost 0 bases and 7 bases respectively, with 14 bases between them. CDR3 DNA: TGCGCCAGCAGCTTGGGTGGGACTCTCATAAATGAGCAGTTCTTC. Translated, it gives CASSLGGTLINEQFF.

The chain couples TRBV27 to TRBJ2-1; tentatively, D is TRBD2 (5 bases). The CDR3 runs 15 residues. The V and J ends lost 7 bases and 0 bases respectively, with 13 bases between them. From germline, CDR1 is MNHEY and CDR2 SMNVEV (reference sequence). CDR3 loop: CASTSLPPSYNEQFF. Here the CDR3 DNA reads TGTGCCAGCACTAGCTTGCCACCCTCCTACAATGAGCAGTTCTTC.